This T cell receptor beta chain was recorded in a study of blood T cell repertoires in COVID-19. Across the study: PBMCs, B-cell-depleted T cells, or T cells provided the cDNA or gDNA that made up the material.

Individuals aged about 18 to 95 years were recruited from approximately 24 US areas. The authors' processing: The authors estimated nucleated cell counts from reference gene primer amplification. Sequenced by immunoSEQ multiplex PCR; TCRdb stores in-frame clones only, minus some. D and trimming were read from the DNA, whereas the V and J calls and clone size are those reported in that table. The table records approximately 200,000 clones, 75% to 90% of them present only once. This clone has more than one count but fewer than ten. Germline V gene lookup returns CDR1 SNHLY and CDR2 FYNNEI. This CDR3 region has 15 residues. V lost 11 bases and J lost 0, with 17 bases in between.

The sample taken for sequencing was PBMCs or T cells enriched from blood (not recorded which). This TCR came from a woman between 25 and 40 years old who had been exposed to COVID-19. The chain employs TRBV2 and TRBJ1-5; D is unclear. The CDR3 DNA follows: TGTGCCTCAGGTCCCAGTCCCTATAGCAATCAGCCCCAGCATTTT. Translated: CASGPSPYSNQPQHF.